This T cell receptor (beta chain) emerged from a study of cytomegalovirus exposure and HLA in healthy donors. The CDR3 covers 16 residues. Primers included in the PCR were 60 Vbeta and 13 Jbeta primers. This table comes from immunoSEQ multiplex PCR, and its TCRdb copy is limited to in-frame clones, with some not included. The sample records roughly 150,000 clones, about three quarters being singletons. Sequencing input: PBMCs. The TCR comes from a male donor in good health and CMV-seronegative. This rearrangement joins TRBV21-1 to TRBJ1-5; the listed D gene, TRBD1, was not tested against the DNA. TRBV21-1 has pseudogene status. CDR3 in DNA: TGTGCCAGCAGCAAAGGTGGCAGACAGGGTAATCAGCCCCAGCATTTT. The encoded protein is CASSKGGRQGNQPQHF.